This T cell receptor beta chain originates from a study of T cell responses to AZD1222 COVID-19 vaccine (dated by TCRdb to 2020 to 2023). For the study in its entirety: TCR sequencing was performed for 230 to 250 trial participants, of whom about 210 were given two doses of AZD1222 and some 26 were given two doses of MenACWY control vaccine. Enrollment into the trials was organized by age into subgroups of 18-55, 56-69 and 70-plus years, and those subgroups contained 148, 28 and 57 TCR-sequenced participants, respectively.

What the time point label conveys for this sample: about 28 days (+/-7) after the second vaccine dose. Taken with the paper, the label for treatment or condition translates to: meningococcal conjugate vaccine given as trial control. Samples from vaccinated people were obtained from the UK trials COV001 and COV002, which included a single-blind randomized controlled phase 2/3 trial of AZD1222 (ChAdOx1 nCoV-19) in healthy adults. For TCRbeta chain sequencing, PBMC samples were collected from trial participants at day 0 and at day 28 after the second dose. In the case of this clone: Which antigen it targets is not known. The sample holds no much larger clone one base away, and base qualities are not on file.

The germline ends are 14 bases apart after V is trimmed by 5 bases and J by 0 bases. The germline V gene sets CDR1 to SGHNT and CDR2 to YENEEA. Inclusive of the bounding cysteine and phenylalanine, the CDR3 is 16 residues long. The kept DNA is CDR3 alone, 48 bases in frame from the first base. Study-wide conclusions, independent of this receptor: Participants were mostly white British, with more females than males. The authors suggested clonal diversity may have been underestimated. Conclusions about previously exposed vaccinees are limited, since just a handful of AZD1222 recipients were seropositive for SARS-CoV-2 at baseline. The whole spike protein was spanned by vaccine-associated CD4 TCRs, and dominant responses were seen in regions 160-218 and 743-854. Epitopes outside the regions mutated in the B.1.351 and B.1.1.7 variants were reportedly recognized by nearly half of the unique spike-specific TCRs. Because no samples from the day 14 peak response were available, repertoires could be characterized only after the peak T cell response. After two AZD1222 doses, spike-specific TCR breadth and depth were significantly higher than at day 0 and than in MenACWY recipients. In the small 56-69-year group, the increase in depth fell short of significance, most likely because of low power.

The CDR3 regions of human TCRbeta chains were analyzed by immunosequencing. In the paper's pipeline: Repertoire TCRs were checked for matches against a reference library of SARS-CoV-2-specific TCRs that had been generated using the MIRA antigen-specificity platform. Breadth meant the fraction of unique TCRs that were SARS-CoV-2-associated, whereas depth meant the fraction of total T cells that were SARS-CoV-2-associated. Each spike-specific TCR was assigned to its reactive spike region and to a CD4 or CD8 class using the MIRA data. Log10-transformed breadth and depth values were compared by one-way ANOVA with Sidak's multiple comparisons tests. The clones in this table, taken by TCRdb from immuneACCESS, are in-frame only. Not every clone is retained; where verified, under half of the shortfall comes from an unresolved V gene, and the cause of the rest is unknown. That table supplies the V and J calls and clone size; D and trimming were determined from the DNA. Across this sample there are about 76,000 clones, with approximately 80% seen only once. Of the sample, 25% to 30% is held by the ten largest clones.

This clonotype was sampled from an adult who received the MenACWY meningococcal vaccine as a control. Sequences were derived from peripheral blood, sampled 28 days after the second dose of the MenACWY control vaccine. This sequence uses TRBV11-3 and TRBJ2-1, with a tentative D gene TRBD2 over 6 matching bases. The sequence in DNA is TGTGCCAGCAGCCCAGGAGGGCGATTCTCCTACAATGAGCAGTTCTTC. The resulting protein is CASSPGGRFSYNEQFF.